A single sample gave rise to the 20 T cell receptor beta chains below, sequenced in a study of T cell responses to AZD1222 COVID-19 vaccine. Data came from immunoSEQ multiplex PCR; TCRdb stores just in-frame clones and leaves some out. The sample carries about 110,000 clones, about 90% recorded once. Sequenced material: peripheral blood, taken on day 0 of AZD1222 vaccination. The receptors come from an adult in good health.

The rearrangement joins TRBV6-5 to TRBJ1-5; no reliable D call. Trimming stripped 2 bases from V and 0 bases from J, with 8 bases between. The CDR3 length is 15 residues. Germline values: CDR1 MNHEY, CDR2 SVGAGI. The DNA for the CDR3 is TGTGCCAGCAGTTACCGTCCCGATAGCAATCAGCCCCAGCATTTT. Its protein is CASSYRPDSNQPQHF.

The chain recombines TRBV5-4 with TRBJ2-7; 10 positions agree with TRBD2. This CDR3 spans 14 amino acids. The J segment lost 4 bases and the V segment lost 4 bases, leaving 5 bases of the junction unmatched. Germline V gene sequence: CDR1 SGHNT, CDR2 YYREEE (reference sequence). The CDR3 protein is CASSSGRASYEQYF. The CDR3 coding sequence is TGTGCCAGCAGCAGCGGGAGGGCCTCGTACGAGCAGTACTTC.

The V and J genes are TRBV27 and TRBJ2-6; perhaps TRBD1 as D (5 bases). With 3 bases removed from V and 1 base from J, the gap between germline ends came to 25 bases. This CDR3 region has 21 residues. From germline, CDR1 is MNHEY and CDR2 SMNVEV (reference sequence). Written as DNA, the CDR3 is TGTGCCAGCAGTTTCCGGCCTCTAGGGAACAGGCCCTATTCTGGGGCCAACGTCCTGACTTTC. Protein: CASSFRPLGNRPYSGANVLTF.

The CDR3 nucleotides read TGTGCCAGCAGCTCGGACAGAGAACGGAGGCATCAGCCCCAGCATTTT. Amino acids: CASSSDRERRHQPQHF. V and J are TRBV7-9 and TRBJ1-5; tentative D call: TRBD1 (6 bases). The CDR3 length is 16 residues. From germline, CDR1 is SEHNR and CDR2 FQNEAQ (reference sequence). V was cut by 4 bases and J by 5 bases, with 18 bases left in between. Complete variable domain (other parts from reference TRBV7-9 and TRBJ1-5): DTGVSQNPRHKITKRGQNVTFRCDPISEHNRLYWYRQTLGQGPEFLTYFQNEAQLEKSRLLSDRFSAERPKGSFSTLEIQRTEQGDSAMYLCASSSDRERRHQPQHFGDGTRLSIL.

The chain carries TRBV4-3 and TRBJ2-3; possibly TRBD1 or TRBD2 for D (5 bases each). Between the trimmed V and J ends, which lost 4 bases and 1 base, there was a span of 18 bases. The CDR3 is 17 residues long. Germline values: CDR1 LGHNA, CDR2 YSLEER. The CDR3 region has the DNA TGCGCCAGCAGCCCGGGCCAGTGGGGGTATGGCACAGATACGCAGTATTTT. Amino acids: CASSPGQWGYGTDTQYF.

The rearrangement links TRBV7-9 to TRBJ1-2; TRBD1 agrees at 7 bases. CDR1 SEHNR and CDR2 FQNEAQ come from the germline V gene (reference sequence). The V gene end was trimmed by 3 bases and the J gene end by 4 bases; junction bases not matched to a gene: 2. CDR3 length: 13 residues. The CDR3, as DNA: TGTGCCAGCAGCTTGAGGGACAGCTATGGCTACACCTTC. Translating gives CASSLRDSYGYTF.

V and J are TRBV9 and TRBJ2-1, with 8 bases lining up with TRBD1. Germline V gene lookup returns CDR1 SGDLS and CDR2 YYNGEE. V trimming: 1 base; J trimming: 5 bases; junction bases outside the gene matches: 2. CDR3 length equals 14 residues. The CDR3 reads CASSVQGANNEQFF. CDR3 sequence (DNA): TGTGCCAGCAGCGTACAGGGGGCGAACAATGAGCAGTTCTTC.

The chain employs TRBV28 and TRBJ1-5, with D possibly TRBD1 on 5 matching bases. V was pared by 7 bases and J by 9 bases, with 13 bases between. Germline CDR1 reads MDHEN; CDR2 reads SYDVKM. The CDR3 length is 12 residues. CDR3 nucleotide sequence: TGTGCCAGCATTAAGAGCGGGGGGCCCCAGCATTTT. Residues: CASIKSGGPQHF.

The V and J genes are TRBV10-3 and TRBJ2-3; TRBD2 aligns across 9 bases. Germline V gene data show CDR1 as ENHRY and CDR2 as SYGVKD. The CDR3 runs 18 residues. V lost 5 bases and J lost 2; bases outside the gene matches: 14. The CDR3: CAISRNGLSGGNTDTQYF. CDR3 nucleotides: TGTGCCATCAGTAGGAATGGGTTAAGCGGGGGGAACACAGATACGCAGTATTTT.

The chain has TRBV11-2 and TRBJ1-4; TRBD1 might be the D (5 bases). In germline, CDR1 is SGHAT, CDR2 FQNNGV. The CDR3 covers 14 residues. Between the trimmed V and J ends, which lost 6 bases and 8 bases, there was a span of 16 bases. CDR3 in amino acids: CASSSTRGREKLFF. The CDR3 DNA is TGTGCCAGCAGTTCTACAAGGGGTCGGGAAAAACTGTTTTTT.

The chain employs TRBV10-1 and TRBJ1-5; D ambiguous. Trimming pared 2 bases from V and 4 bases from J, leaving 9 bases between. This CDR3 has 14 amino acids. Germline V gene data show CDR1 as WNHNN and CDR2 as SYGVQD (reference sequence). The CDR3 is CASSEGVWNQPQHF. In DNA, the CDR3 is TGCGCCAGCAGTGAGGGGGTCTGGAATCAGCCCCAGCATTTT.

The CDR3 DNA reads as TGTGCCAGCCGTCGCGAGGGACCCACTGAAGCTTTCTTT. Its translation: CASRREGPTEAFF. This chain uses TRBV2 with TRBJ1-1; D possibly corresponds to TRBD1 (5 bases). Germline CDR1 SNHLY, CDR2 FYNNEI. V was clipped by 8 bases and J by 4 bases, with 14 bases between them. The CDR3 spans 13 residues. The whole variable domain, filled in from reference TRBV2 and TRBJ1-1, reads EPEVTQTPSHQVTQMGQEVILRCVPISNHLYFYWYRQILGQKVEFLVSFYNNEISEKSEIFDDQFSVERPDGSNFTLKIRSTKLEDSAMYFCASRREGPTEAFFGQGTRLTVV.

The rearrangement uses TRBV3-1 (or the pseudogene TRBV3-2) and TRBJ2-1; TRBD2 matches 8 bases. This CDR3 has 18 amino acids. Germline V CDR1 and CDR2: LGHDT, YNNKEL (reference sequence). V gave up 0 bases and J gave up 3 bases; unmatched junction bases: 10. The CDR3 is CASSQEGGAGVVYNEQFF. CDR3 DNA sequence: TGTGCCAGCAGCCAAGAAGGAGGAGCGGGAGTCGTCTACAATGAGCAGTTCTTC.

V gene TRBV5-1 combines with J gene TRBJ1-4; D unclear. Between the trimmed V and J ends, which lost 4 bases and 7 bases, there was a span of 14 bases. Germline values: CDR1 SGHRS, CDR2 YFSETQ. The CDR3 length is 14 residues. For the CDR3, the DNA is TGCGCCAGCAGCCTGACAACAGCTTCTGAAAAACTGTTTTTT. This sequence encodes CASSLTTASEKLFF.

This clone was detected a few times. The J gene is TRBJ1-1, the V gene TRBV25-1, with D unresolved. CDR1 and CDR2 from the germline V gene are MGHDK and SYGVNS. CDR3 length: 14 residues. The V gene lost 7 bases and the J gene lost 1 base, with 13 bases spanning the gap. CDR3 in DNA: TGTGCCAGCATGTATGGCGCTCCGAACACTGAAGCTTTCTTT. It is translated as CASMYGAPNTEAFF.

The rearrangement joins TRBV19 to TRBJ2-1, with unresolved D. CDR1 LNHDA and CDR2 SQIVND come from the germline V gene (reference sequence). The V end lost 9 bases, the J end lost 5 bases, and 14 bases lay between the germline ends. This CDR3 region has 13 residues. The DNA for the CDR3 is TGTGCCAGCGGCGAGACGGCCGACAATGAGCAGTTCTTC. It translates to CASGETADNEQFF.

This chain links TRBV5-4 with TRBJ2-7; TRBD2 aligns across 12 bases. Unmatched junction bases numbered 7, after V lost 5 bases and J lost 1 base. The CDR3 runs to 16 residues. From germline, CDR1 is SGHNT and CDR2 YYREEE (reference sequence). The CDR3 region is CASSTKTSGSSYEQYF. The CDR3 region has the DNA TGTGCCAGCAGTACAAAGACTAGCGGGAGTTCCTACGAGCAGTACTTC. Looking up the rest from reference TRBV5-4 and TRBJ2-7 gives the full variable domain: ETGVTQSPTHLIKTRGQQVTLRCSSQSGHNTVSWYQQALGQGPQFIFQYYREEENGRGNFPPRFSGLQFPNYSSELNVNALELDDSALYLCASSTKTSGSSYEQYFGPGTRLTVT.

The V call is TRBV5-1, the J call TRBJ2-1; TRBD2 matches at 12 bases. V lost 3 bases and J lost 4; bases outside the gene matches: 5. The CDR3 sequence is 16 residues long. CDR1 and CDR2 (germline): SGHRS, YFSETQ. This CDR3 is CASSSLAGGRYNEQFF. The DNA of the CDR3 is TGCGCCAGCAGCTCCCTAGCGGGAGGGAGGTACAATGAGCAGTTCTTC.

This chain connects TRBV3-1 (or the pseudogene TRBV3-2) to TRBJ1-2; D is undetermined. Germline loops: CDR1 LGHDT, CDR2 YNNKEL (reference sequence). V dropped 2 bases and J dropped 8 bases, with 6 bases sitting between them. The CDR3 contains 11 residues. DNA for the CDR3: TGTGCCAGCAGCCAAATGGACGGCTACACCTTC. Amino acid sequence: CASSQMDGYTF.

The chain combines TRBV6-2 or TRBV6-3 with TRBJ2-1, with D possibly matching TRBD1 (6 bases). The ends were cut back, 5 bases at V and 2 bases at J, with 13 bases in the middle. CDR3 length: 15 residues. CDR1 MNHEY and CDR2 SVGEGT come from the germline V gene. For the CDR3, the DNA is TGTGCCAGCAGTCCGGACAGCTTCACCTACAATGAGCAGTTCTTC. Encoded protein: CASSPDSFTYNEQFF.